The rows below give T cell receptor beta chains drawn from one sample of a study of shared clonotypes between healthy human individuals. Sequencing used immunoSEQ multiplex PCR; TCRdb keeps in-frame clones, though not all of them. The sample consists of about a million clones, 70% to 80% of them appearing once. The sample comprised memory CD4+ T cells from PBMCs. The receptor source for this set is a man between 18 and 29 years old in good health. Some clones in this sample may be carry-over from other donors' samples. Each CDR3 is given with its conserved first and last residue. Fields, in order: J gene, V gene, D gene, clone size, CDR3 DNA, CDR3 protein. D genes are given only for firm matches. The size of a clone is reported for some rows only, either as once, few or many, or as a class for expanded clones.

J gene: TRBJ1-1; V gene: TRBV29-1; D gene: -; clone size: -; CDR3 DNA: TGCAGCGTTGGCCAGAAGACTGAAGCTTTCTTT; CDR3 protein: CSVGQKTEAFF
J gene: TRBJ2-5; V gene: TRBV28; D gene: TRBD1; clone size: -; CDR3 DNA: TGTGCCAGCAGTTCGGACAGGGGACGTGAGACCCAGTACTTC; CDR3 protein: CASSSDRGRETQYF
J gene: TRBJ2-1; V gene: TRBV5-1; D gene: TRBD2; clone size: -; CDR3 DNA: TGCGCCAGCAGCTTGGAGGGGACTAGCGTTTGGGGTGAGCAGTTCTTC; CDR3 protein: CASSLEGTSVWGEQFF
J gene: TRBJ2-1; V gene: TRBV11-3; D gene: -; clone size: -; CDR3 DNA: TGTGCCAGCAGCTTAACGTGGTTAGATGAGCAGTTCTTC; CDR3 protein: CASSLTWLDEQFF
J gene: TRBJ2-3; V gene: TRBV27; D gene: -; clone size: few; CDR3 DNA: TGTGCCAGCACCGCCCGGGCTCCGGCGGAGGGTACGCAGTATTTT; CDR3 protein: CASTARAPAEGTQYF
J gene: TRBJ1-3; V gene: TRBV12-5; D gene: TRBD1; clone size: -; CDR3 DNA: TGTGCTAGTGCGGGACAGGGCCGAAACACCATATATTTT; CDR3 protein: CASAGQGRNTIYF
J gene: TRBJ1-1; V gene: TRBV5-6; D gene: -; clone size: -; CDR3 DNA: TGTGCCAGTAGCAGGGTGAACACTGAAGCTTTCTTT; CDR3 protein: CASSRVNTEAFF
J gene: TRBJ2-3; V gene: TRBV5-1; D gene: TRBD2; clone size: -; CDR3 DNA: TGCGCCAGCAGCCTCCGGACTAGCGGCACAGATACGCAGTATTTT; CDR3 protein: CASSLRTSGTDTQYF
J gene: TRBJ1-1; V gene: TRBV2; D gene: -; clone size: -; CDR3 DNA: TGTGCCAGCAGCCCCACGAGGGCCATGAACACTGAAGCTTTCTTT; CDR3 protein: CASSPTRAMNTEAFF
J gene: TRBJ2-1; V gene: TRBV5-4; D gene: TRBD2; clone size: -; CDR3 DNA: TGTGCCACCGGGACTAACAACAATGAGCAGTTCTTC; CDR3 protein: CATGTNNNEQFF